Shown below are 29 T cell receptor beta chains from a single sample sequenced in a study of blood T cell repertoires in COVID-19. The protocol was immunoSEQ multiplex PCR, while the TCRdb copy is restricted to in-frame clones and leaves out a portion. This table holds around 150,000 clones, roughly 80% found once. Sequencing was carried out using peripheral blood. The receptors were gathered from a woman older than 75 with acute or convalescent COVID-19.

The chain employs TRBV19 and TRBJ1-2; 9 bases fit TRBD1. With V trimmed by 1 base and J by 3 bases, 3 bases remained unmatched. The CDR3 spans 15 residues. Per germline, CDR1 LNHDA and CDR2 SQIVND (reference sequence). The CDR3: CASSIVGQGDYGYTF. The DNA for the CDR3 is TGTGCCAGTAGTATAGTGGGACAGGGAGACTATGGCTACACCTTC.

The chain carries TRBV10-2 and TRBJ1-1; 9 bases line up with TRBD1. CDR3 size: 14 residues. Trimming at V came to 6 bases and at J to 8 bases, leaving 10 bases not matched to a gene. CDR1 WSHSY and CDR2 SAAADI come from the germline V gene. The CDR3 reads CASRIPGQGGEAFF. In DNA form, the CDR3 reads TGCGCCAGCAGGATCCCGGGACAGGGTGGAGAAGCTTTCTTT.

The chain has TRBV18 and TRBJ1-6, with 8 positions matching TRBD1. With V trimmed by 3 bases and J by 7 bases, 5 bases remained unmatched. CDR1 and CDR2 (germline): KGHSH, LQKENI. CDR3 length: 15 amino acids. CDR3 sequence reads: CASSPVAGGNSPLHF. CDR3 bases: TGTGCCAGCTCACCCGTGGCAGGGGGCAATTCACCCCTCCACTTT. The variable domain in full, completed from reference TRBV18 and TRBJ1-6, reads NAGVMQNPRHLVRRRGQEARLRCSPMKGHSHVYWYRQLPEEGLKFMVYLQKENIIDESGMPKERFSAEFPKEGPSILRIQQVVRGDSAAYFCASSPVAGGNSPLHFGNGTRLTVT.

The CDR3 bases are TGTGCCAGTAGTATTACAGGTTACACAGATACGCAGTATTTT. Amino acid sequence: CASSITGYTDTQYF. The V call is TRBV19, the J call TRBJ2-3; TRBD1 is a possible D gene (5 bases). The germline CDR1 and CDR2 sequences are LNHDA and SQIVND (reference sequence). The V end lost 3 bases, the J end lost 2 bases, and 9 bases lay between the germline ends. This CDR3 spans 14 amino acids.

CDR3: CASSTRYASGQNTGELFF. CDR3 DNA: TGTGCCAGCAGTACACGGTATGCTAGCGGGCAAAACACCGGGGAGCTGTTTTTT. This chain uses TRBV28 with TRBJ2-2; 8 bases fit TRBD2. The ends lost 5 bases at V and 2 bases at J; junction bases unmatched: 13. In germline, CDR1 is MDHEN, CDR2 SYDVKM. The CDR3 covers 18 residues. Together with reference TRBV28 and TRBJ2-2, the CDR3 gives the full variable domain: DVKVTQSSRYLVKRTGEKVFLECVQDMDHENMFWYRQDPGLGLRLIYFSYDVKMKEKGDIPEGYSVSREKKERFSLILESASTNQTSMYLCASSTRYASGQNTGELFFGEGSRLTVL.

The chain links TRBV18 to TRBJ2-7, with a tentative D call TRBD2 (6 bases). The V and J ends lost 2 bases and 7 bases respectively, with 12 bases between them. The germline V gene has CDR1 KGHSH and CDR2 LQKENI. This CDR3 has 13 residues. The CDR3 DNA is TGTGCCAGCTCACCATCGCGGGGTAAGGAGCAGTACTTC. Its translation is CASSPSRGKEQYF.

V and J are TRBV7-8 and TRBJ2-7; TRBD1 might be the D (5 bases). V was cut by 4 bases and J by 4 bases, with 23 bases left in between. The CDR3 runs to 17 residues. The germline V gene encodes CDR1 SGHVS and CDR2 FQNEAQ. The CDR3 protein is CASSSPQDAQGEYEQYF. CDR3 sequence (DNA): TGTGCCAGCAGCTCCCCCCAGGACGCTCAGGGCGAGTACGAGCAGTACTTC.

This chain uses TRBV7-6 with TRBJ1-5, with D unresolved. This CDR3 contains 16 residues. CDR1 and CDR2 from the germline V gene are SGHVS and FNYEAQ. V was clipped by 2 bases and J by 0 bases, with 11 bases between them. In nucleotides, the CDR3 is TGTGCCAGCAGCTTACGGCGGGAGATTAGCAATCAGCCCCAGCATTTT. Its protein is CASSLRREISNQPQHF.

The chain is built from TRBV7-2 and TRBJ1-5, with D possibly being TRBD1 (6 bases). With 5 bases removed from V and 2 bases from J, the gap between germline ends came to 13 bases. Germline loops: CDR1 SGHTA, CDR2 FQGNSA. The CDR3 runs to 15 residues. The CDR3 loop is CASSPFRGGNQPQHF. CDR3 DNA: TGTGCCAGCAGCCCATTCAGGGGCGGCAATCAGCCCCAGCATTTT.

V usage is TRBV5-4 and J usage is TRBJ1-3; no clear D. V lost 8 bases, J lost 3 bases, and 12 bases lay in between. Per germline, CDR1 SGHNT and CDR2 YYREEE (reference sequence). This CDR3 spans 13 amino acids. The CDR3 nucleotides read TGTGCCAGGGGAAGCCGGGGTGGAAACACCATATATTTT. Its translation: CARGSRGGNTIYF.

J is TRBJ1-5 and V is TRBV9, with D possibly TRBD1 on 6 matching bases. Trimming removed 4 bases from V and 1 base from J, with 12 bases in between. This CDR3 contains 15 residues. CDR1 and CDR2 from the germline V gene are SGDLS and YYNGEE. In DNA, the CDR3 is TGTGCCAGCAGCCACCAGGGGTCGAGCAATCAGCCCCAGCATTTT. Translation: CASSHQGSSNQPQHF.

This clone was counted a single time. V and J are TRBV28 and TRBJ2-3; 14 nucleotides line up with TRBD2. In germline, CDR1 is MDHEN, CDR2 SYDVKM. The CDR3 contains 17 residues. V dropped 4 bases and J dropped 4; count of bases not matched to a gene: 7. CDR3 region: CASSSGTSGRESDTQYF. CDR3 DNA: TGTGCCAGCAGTTCCGGGACTAGCGGGAGAGAATCAGATACGCAGTATTTT.

The chain has TRBV12-3 or TRBV12-4 and TRBJ2-7; D possibly corresponds to TRBD2 (6 bases). The V and J ends lost 6 bases and 7 bases respectively, with 10 bases between them. CDR3 length: 11 amino acids. For the CDR3, the DNA is TGTGCCAGCAGGACGGGGGTTGAGCAGTACTTC. Translated: CASRTGVEQYF.

This clone has a single count. J is TRBJ2-1 and V is TRBV5-1; 11 nucleotides agree with TRBD2. CDR3 length: 16 residues. Trimming removed 3 bases from V and 5 bases from J; junction bases left unmatched: 7. The germline V gene has CDR1 SGHRS and CDR2 YFSETQ. The CDR3 spells CASSSTGTSGHNEQFF. As DNA, the CDR3 is TGCGCCAGCAGCTCCACCGGGACTAGCGGACACAATGAGCAGTTCTTC.

The count of this clone is one. This sequence joins TRBV5-1 and TRBJ1-2; a possible D gene is TRBD1 (5 bases). Per germline, CDR1 SGHRS and CDR2 YFSETQ. Trimming shortened V by 2 bases and J by 0 bases, and 14 bases separated the two germline ends. The CDR3 length is 16 residues. In DNA, the CDR3 is TGCGCCAGCAGCTTACGTTCGGCAGGGCCTAACTATGGCTACACCTTC. Its protein is CASSLRSAGPNYGYTF.

The chain is built from TRBV13 and TRBJ2-5, with TRBD1 matching 7 bases. CDR1 and CDR2 (germline): PRHDT, FYEKMQ (reference sequence). The ends lost 2 bases at V and 1 base at J; junction bases unmatched: 13. This CDR3 is 18 amino acids long. The CDR3 nucleotides are TGTGCCAGCAGCTTAAGCCTGAACCGGGACAGATCCCAAGAGACCCAGTACTTC. It yields the protein CASSLSLNRDRSQETQYF.

The chain couples TRBV19 to TRBJ1-3; D is unclear. V lost 3 bases and J lost 0, with 21 bases in between. CDR3 length: 19 amino acids. CDR1 is LNHDA, CDR2 SQIVND, per germline (reference sequence). The CDR3 sequence is CASSIRMSTVTNSGNTIYF. CDR3 bases: TGTGCCAGTAGTATCCGAATGAGCACAGTAACGAACTCTGGAAACACCATATATTTT.

The rearrangement links TRBV4-2 to TRBJ1-2, with 8 bases identical to TRBD1. Germline assignment: CDR1 LGHNA and CDR2 YNFKEQ. With 0 bases clipped from V and 3 bases from J, the junction kept 3 bases outside the gene matches. The CDR3 has 15 amino acids. CDR3 loop: CASSQDRDRYYGYTF. The CDR3 DNA reads TGTGCCAGCAGCCAAGATCGGGACAGGTACTATGGCTACACCTTC.

There are a few counts of this clone. J is TRBJ2-7 and V is TRBV5-1; D perhaps matches TRBD2 (6 bases). The CDR3 contains 12 residues. The germline gives CDR1 SGHRS, CDR2 YFSETQ. Trimming cost V 4 bases and J 5 bases, with 10 bases left between them. The chain's CDR3 is CASSGRLDEQYF. CDR3 coding DNA: TGCGCCAGCAGCGGGCGACTAGACGAGCAGTACTTC.

This clone has only a few counts. The chain carries TRBV6-2 or TRBV6-3 and TRBJ1-5, with D possibly matching TRBD1 (5 bases). Germline V gene sequence: CDR1 MNHEY, CDR2 SVGEGT. This CDR3 contains 14 residues. The V end was cut by 4 bases, the J end by 6 bases, with 13 bases between. CDR3 in DNA: TGTGCCAGCAGTTTCGTCCAAAGGGGTCAGCCCCAGCATTTT. It yields the protein CASSFVQRGQPQHF.

This rearrangement joins TRBV7-2 to TRBJ1-3; D is unclear. The V end lost 5 bases, the J end lost 7 bases, and 9 bases lay between the germline ends. Germline lookup yields CDR1 SGHTA and CDR2 FQGNSA. There are 12 residues in the CDR3. The CDR3 DNA follows: TGTGCCAGCAGCGGAACCAGGAACACCATATATTTT. This encodes CASSGTRNTIYF.

V gene TRBV5-1 combines with J gene TRBJ2-7, with D unclear. Trimming shortened V by 4 bases and J by 4 bases, and 6 bases separated the two germline ends. The CDR3 length is 11 residues. CDR1 and CDR2 (germline): SGHRS, YFSETQ. The CDR3 DNA reads as TGCGCCAGCAGCGCAGAATACGAGCAGTACTTC. It encodes CASSAEYEQYF.

This rearrangement joins TRBV5-6 to TRBJ2-5; 8 bases map to TRBD2. Germline CDR1 SGHDT, CDR2 YYEEEE. J was trimmed by 2 bases and V by 4 bases; bases with no gene match: 4. The CDR3 runs to 14 residues. CDR3 residues: CASSASGSQETQYF. In DNA, the CDR3 is TGTGCCAGCAGCGCGAGCGGGAGTCAAGAGACCCAGTACTTC.

The chain uses TRBV9 and TRBJ2-1; 12 positions agree with TRBD2. The trim removed 0 bases at V and 0 bases at J, leaving 4 bases unmatched. CDR1 is SGDLS, CDR2 YYNGEE, per germline. CDR3 length: 18 residues. The CDR3 DNA reads TGTGCCAGCAGCGTAGTCCCTAGCGGGAGGGTCTCCTACAATGAGCAGTTCTTC. As protein: CASSVVPSGRVSYNEQFF.

This clone was seen a handful of times. This chain uses TRBV4-1 with TRBJ2-5, with 10 bases aligning to TRBD1. CDR1 is MGHRA and CDR2 is YSYEKL in the germline V gene. The CDR3 loop spans 16 amino acids. Losses at the gene ends were 4 bases for V and 5 bases for J; bases not matched to a gene: 10. The CDR3 loop reads CASSRGTGVFRETQYF. DNA of the CDR3: TGCGCCAGCAGCCGGGGGACAGGGGTCTTTCGGGAGACCCAGTACTTC.

V gene TRBV3-1 (or the pseudogene TRBV3-2) combines with J gene TRBJ1-1, with D tentatively TRBD1 (5 bases). CDR3 length: 15 residues. Germline V gives CDR1 LGHDT, CDR2 YNNKEL (reference sequence). V was trimmed by 7 bases and J by 0 bases, leaving 15 bases between them. CDR3 bases: TGTGCCAGCAAGCGAGGGGACTATATGAACACTGAAGCTTTCTTT. It codes for CASKRGDYMNTEAFF.

The chain links TRBV6-1 to TRBJ2-1; 7 bases are a match to TRBD2. The CDR3 has 13 residues. The J segment lost 13 bases and the V segment lost 1 base, leaving 7 bases of the junction unmatched. Germline-derived CDR1 and CDR2 are MNHNS and SASEGT. CDR3 region: CASSEGPRLAQFF. CDR3 sequence (DNA): TGTGCCAGCAGTGAAGGCCCAAGACTAGCACAGTTCTTC.

To note about this clone: The same CDR3 is also encoded by other DNA sequences in this sample. CDR3 in DNA: TGTGCCAGCAGTCGACAGGGGTACGAGCAGTACTTC. It is translated as CASSRQGYEQYF. The rearrangement joins TRBV6-5 to TRBJ2-7, with 8 positions matching TRBD1. Germline V gene data show CDR1 as MNHEY and CDR2 as SVGAGI. J lost 4 bases, V lost 5 bases, and 1 base had no gene match. The CDR3 totals 12 residues.

The gene calls are TRBV27 and TRBJ2-1, with 12 nucleotides matching TRBD2. The CDR3 length is 13 residues. The V and J ends lost 7 bases and 9 bases, in that order; junction bases with no gene match: 4. The germline V gene has CDR1 MNHEY and CDR2 SMNVEV (reference sequence). The CDR3 protein is CASKTSGSSEQFF. The DNA of the CDR3 is TGTGCCAGCAAGACTAGCGGGAGTAGTGAGCAGTTCTTC.